A selection of T cell receptor beta chains follows, all from one sample in a study of T cells in Graves' hyperthyroidism and ophthalmopathy. A single record per CDR3 protein comes from TCRdb applying MiXCR to the multiplex PCR reads. The table shows roughly 360,000 distinct CDR3 sequences, with roughly 14% occurring only once. Sequenced: blood. The receptors originated from a man aged 30 to 45 with Graves' hyperthyroidism that later progressed to Graves' ophthalmopathy. The CDR3 runs from the conserved cysteine through the conserved F or W. Fields, in order: D gene, J gene, V gene, clone size, CDR3 DNA, CDR3 protein. D genes are given only for firm matches. Size values are once, few and many counts, or a class for expanded clones, and some rows have none.

D gene: .
J gene: TRBJ2-5
V gene: TRBV7-2
clone size: many
CDR3 DNA: TGTGCCAGCAGCTTACTCGGTGCCGCGGAGACCCAGTACTTC
CDR3 protein: CASSLLGAAETQYF

D gene: .
J gene: TRBJ1-5
V gene: TRBV5-8
clone size: .
CDR3 DNA: TGTGCCAGCAGCTTGGGTAGGGTCCTTGATCAGCCCCAGCATTTT
CDR3 protein: CASSLGRVLDQPQHF

D gene: .
J gene: TRBJ1-1
V gene: TRBV20-1
clone size: .
CDR3 DNA: TGCAGTGCTAGAGATCGAAGGACAGTGAACACTGAAGCTTTCTTT
CDR3 protein: CSARDRRTVNTEAFF

D gene: TRBD1
J gene: TRBJ2-3
V gene: TRBV11-2
clone size: .
CDR3 DNA: TGTGCCAGCAGCCTCCTTACCGGGACAGGTAGGGCAGATACGCAGTATTTT
CDR3 protein: CASSLLTGTGRADTQYF

D gene: .
J gene: TRBJ2-1
V gene: TRBV9
clone size: few
CDR3 DNA: TGTGCCAGCAGCCCCACGGAAAGGGGCTATGAGCAGTTCTTC
CDR3 protein: CASSPTERGYEQFF

D gene: TRBD1
J gene: TRBJ2-7
V gene: TRBV5-6
clone size: many
CDR3 DNA: TGTGCCAGCAGACAGACAGGGACAGGGAGTTACGAGCAGTACTTC
CDR3 protein: CASRQTGTGSYEQYF

D gene: .
J gene: TRBJ2-4
V gene: TRBV27
clone size: few
CDR3 DNA: TGTGCCTCGGGCCTACAAAACATTCAGTACTTC
CDR3 protein: CASGLQNIQYF

D gene: TRBD1
J gene: TRBJ1-4
V gene: TRBV12-3/TRBV12-4
clone size: many
CDR3 DNA: TGTGCCAGCAGTTCGACCCAATCGACAGGGCTGGGTGAAAAACTGTTTTTT
CDR3 protein: CASSSTQSTGLGEKLFF

D gene: .
J gene: TRBJ1-1
V gene: TRBV30
clone size: .
CDR3 DNA: TGTGCCTGGAGTGTAGGGGGGGGCGCGGATGAAGCTTTCTTT
CDR3 protein: CAWSVGGGADEAFF

D gene: TRBD1
J gene: TRBJ2-7
V gene: TRBV20-1
clone size: few
CDR3 DNA: TGCAGTGCACCCTCCCCCGGGACAGGGGAAGAGCAGTACTTC
CDR3 protein: CSAPSPGTGEEQYF

D gene: .
J gene: TRBJ2-3
V gene: TRBV20-1
clone size: many
CDR3 DNA: TGCAGTGCTGATGTTCGGGATACGCAGTATTTT
CDR3 protein: CSADVRDTQYF

D gene: .
J gene: TRBJ1-6
V gene: TRBV11-3
clone size: many
CDR3 DNA: TGTGCCAGCAGCTTCTCAGGGAATAATTCACCCCTCCACTTT
CDR3 protein: CASSFSGNNSPLHF

D gene: .
J gene: TRBJ2-3
V gene: TRBV6-5
clone size: once
CDR3 DNA: TGTGCCAGCAGTTACGCGGGGACACCACAAAATACGCAGTATTTT
CDR3 protein: CASSYAGTPQNTQYF

D gene: TRBD2
J gene: TRBJ2-2
V gene: TRBV6-1
clone size: few
CDR3 DNA: TGTGCCAGCGCCAGGACTAGCGGGGTTTCTGGGGAGCTGTTTTTT
CDR3 protein: CASARTSGVSGELFF

D gene: .
J gene: TRBJ2-5
V gene: TRBV14
clone size: many
CDR3 DNA: TGTGCCAGCAGCCAGAGACCCCTGGGAGAGACCCAGTACTTC
CDR3 protein: CASSQRPLGETQYF

D gene: .
J gene: TRBJ2-1
V gene: TRBV7-2
clone size: few
CDR3 DNA: TGTGCCAGCAGCTTAATGGCTGTAAGAATAGCTGAGCAGTTCTTC
CDR3 protein: CASSLMAVRIAEQFF

D gene: .
J gene: TRBJ1-3
V gene: TRBV3-1
clone size: many
CDR3 DNA: TGTGCCAGCAGCCACCCCCCGGGATCTGGAAACACCATATATTTT
CDR3 protein: CASSHPPGSGNTIYF